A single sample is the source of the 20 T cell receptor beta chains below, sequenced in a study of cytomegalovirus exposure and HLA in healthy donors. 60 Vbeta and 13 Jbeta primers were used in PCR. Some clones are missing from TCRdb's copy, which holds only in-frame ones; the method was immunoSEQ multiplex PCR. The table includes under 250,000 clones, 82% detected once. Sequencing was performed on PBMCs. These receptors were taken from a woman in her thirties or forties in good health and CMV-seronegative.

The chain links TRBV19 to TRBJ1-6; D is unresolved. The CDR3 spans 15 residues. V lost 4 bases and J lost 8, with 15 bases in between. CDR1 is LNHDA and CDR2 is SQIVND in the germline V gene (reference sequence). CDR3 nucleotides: TGTGCCAGTAGTACCCGCCCCGTCGGTTATTCACCCCTCCACTTT. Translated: CASSTRPVGYSPLHF.

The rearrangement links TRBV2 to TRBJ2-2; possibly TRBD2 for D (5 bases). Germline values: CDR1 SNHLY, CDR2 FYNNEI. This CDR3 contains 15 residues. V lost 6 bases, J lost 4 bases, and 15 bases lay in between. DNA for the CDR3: TGTGCCAGCAGAGAGGGAACGATCACCACCGGGGAGCTGTTTTTT. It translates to CASREGTITTGELFF.

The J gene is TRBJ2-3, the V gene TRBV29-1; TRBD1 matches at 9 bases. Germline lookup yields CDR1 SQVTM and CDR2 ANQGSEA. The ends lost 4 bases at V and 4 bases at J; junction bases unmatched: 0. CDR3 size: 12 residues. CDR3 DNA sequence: TGCAGCGTTGGACAGGGGGCAGATACGCAGTATTTT. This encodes CSVGQGADTQYF.

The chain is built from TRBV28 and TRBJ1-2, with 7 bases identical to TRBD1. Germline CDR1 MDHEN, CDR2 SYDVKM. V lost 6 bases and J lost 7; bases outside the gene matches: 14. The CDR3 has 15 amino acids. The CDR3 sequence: CASRSLETQGFGYTF. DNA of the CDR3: TGTGCCAGCAGAAGTTTGGAGACACAGGGGTTTGGCTACACCTTC.

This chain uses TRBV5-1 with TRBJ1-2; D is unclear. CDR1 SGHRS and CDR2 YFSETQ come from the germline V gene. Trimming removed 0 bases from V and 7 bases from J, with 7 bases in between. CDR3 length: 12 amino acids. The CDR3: CASSLEGSGYTF. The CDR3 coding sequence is TGCGCCAGCAGCTTGGAAGGGAGTGGCTACACCTTC.

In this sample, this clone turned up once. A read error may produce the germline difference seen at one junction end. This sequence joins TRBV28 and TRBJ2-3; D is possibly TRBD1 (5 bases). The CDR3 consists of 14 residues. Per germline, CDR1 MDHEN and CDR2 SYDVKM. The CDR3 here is CAGMERGNTDTQYF. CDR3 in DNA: TGCGCCGGCATGGAAAGGGGAAACACAGATACGCAGTATTTT. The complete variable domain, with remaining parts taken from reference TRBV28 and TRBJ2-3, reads DVKVTQSSRYLVKRTGEKVFLECVQDMDHENMFWYRQDPGLGLRLIYFSYDVKMKEKGDIPEGYSVSREKKERFSLILESASTNQTSMYLCAGMERGNTDTQYFGPGTRLTVL.

The CDR3 DNA reads as TGTGCCAGCAGCCTGGGGACAGGACACTCTGGAAACACCATATATTTT. Amino acid sequence: CASSLGTGHSGNTIYF. The chain is built from TRBV5-6 and TRBJ1-3, with TRBD1 identical over 8 bases. The trim removed 4 bases at V and 0 bases at J, leaving 6 bases unmatched. This CDR3 comprises 16 residues. CDR1 and CDR2 (germline): SGHDT, YYEEEE.

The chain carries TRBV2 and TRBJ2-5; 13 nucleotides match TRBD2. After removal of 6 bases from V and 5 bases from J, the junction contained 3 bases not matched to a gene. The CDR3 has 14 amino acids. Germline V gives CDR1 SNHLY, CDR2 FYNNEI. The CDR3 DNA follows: TGTGCCAGCAGGGGACTAGCGGGATGGGAGACCCAGTACTTC. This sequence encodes CASRGLAGWETQYF. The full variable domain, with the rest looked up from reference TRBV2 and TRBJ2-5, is EPEVTQTPSHQVTQMGQEVILRCVPISNHLYFYWYRQILGQKVEFLVSFYNNEISEKSEIFDDQFSVERPDGSNFTLKIRSTKLEDSAMYFCASRGLAGWETQYFGPGTRLLVL.

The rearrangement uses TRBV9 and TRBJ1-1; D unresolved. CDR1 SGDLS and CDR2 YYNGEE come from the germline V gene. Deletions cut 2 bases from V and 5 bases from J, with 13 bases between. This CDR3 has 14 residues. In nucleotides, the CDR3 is TGTGCCAGCAGCGTGATGGCCACGGGGACTGAAGCTTTCTTT. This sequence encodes CASSVMATGTEAFF.

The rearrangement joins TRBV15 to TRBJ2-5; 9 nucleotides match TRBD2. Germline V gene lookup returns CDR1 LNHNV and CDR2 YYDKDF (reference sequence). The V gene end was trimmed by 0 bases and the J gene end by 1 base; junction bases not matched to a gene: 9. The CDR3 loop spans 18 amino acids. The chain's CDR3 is CATSRDSEVLAGQETQYF. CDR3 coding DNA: TGTGCCACCAGCAGAGATTCTGAGGTACTAGCGGGCCAAGAGACCCAGTACTTC.

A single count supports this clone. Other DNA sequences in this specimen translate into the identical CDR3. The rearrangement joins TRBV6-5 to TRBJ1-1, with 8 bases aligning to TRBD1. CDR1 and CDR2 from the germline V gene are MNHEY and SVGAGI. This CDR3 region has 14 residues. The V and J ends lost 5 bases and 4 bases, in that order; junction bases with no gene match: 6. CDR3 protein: CASSPRQGRTEAFF. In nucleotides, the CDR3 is TGTGCCAGCAGTCCAAGACAGGGGCGCACTGAAGCTTTCTTT.

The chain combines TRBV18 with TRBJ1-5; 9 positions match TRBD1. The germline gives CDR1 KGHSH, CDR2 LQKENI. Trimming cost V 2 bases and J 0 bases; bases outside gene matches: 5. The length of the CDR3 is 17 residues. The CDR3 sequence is CASSPGTGIYSNQPQHF. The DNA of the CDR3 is TGTGCCAGCTCACCAGGGACAGGGATTTATAGCAATCAGCCCCAGCATTTT. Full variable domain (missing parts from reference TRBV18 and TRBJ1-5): NAGVMQNPRHLVRRRGQEARLRCSPMKGHSHVYWYRQLPEEGLKFMVYLQKENIIDESGMPKERFSAEFPKEGPSILRIQQVVRGDSAAYFCASSPGTGIYSNQPQHFGDGTRLSIL.

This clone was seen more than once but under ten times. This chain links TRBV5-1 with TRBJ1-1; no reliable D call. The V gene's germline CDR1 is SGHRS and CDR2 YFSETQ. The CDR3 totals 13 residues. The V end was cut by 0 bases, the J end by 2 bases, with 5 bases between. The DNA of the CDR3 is TGCGCCAGCAGCTTGGGCGTAAACACTGAAGCTTTCTTT. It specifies CASSLGVNTEAFF.

CDR3 DNA: TGTGCCAGCTCACCACGAGGCGGCAGGGTCAATGAAAAACTGTTTTTT. Protein product: CASSPRGGRVNEKLFF. The J gene is TRBJ1-4, the V gene TRBV18; TRBD1 might be the D (5 bases). Germline V gene sequence: CDR1 KGHSH, CDR2 LQKENI. The CDR3 runs to 16 residues. The ends were cut back, 1 base at V and 5 bases at J, with 14 bases in the middle.

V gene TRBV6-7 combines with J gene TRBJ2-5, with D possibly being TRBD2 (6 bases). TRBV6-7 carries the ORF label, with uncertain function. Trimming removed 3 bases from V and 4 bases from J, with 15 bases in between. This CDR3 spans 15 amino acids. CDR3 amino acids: CASSYLGGRVETQYF. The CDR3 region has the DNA TGTGCCAGCAGTTATTTGGGAGGTCGGGTAGAGACCCAGTACTTC.

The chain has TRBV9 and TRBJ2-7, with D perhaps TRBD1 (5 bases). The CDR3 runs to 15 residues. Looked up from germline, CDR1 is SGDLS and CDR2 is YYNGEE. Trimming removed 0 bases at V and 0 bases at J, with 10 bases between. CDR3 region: CASSVGGRDSYEQYF. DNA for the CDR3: TGTGCCAGCAGCGTAGGTGGCAGGGACTCCTACGAGCAGTACTTC.

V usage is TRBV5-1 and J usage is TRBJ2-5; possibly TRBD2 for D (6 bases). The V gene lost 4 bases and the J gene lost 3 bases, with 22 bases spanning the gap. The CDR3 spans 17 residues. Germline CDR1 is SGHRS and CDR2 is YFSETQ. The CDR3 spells CASSTGFLGPGEETQYF. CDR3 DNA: TGCGCCAGCAGCACGGGGTTTTTAGGGCCGGGGGAAGAGACCCAGTACTTC.

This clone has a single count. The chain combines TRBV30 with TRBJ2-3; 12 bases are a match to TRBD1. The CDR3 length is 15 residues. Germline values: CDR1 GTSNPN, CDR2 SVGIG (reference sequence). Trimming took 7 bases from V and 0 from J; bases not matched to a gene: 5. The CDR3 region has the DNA TGTGCCTACGGGACAGGGGGCTTTAGCACAGATACGCAGTATTTT. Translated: CAYGTGGFSTDTQYF.

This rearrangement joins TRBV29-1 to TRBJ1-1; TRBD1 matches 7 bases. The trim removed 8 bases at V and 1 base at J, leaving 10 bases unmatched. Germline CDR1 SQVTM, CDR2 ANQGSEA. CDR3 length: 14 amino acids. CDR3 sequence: CSTVVPGGNTEAFF. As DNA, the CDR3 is TGCAGCACTGTGGTGCCAGGGGGGAACACTGAAGCTTTCTTT.

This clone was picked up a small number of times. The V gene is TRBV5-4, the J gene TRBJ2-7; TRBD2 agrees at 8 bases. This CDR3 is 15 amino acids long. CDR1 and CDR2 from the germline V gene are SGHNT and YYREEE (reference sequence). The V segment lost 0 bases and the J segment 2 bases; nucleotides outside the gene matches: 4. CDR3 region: CASSLEPGLAYEQYF. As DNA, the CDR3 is TGTGCCAGCAGCTTGGAACCGGGACTAGCCTACGAGCAGTACTTC.